Listed below are T cell receptor beta chains from one sample, sequenced in a study of follicular helper T cells after annual influenza vaccination. TCRdb's table, derived via immunoSEQ multiplex PCR, lists solely in-frame clones and lacks some. The table includes about 15,000 clones, roughly 80% detected once. The sample was CXCR5+ CD38- circulating T follicular helper cells from blood, taken 7 days after influenza vaccination. These receptors came from an adult who received the influenza vaccine. Both conserved end residues are part of each CDR3. A D gene is named only where the DNA matches it firmly. For some rows the clone size is stated as once, few or many, or as a class when expanded; others skip it.

size	V	J	length	D	DNA	CDR3
-	TRBV2	TRBJ2-7	13	-	TGTGCCAGCAAAGGGGCAGTTCGGCACGAGCAGTACTTC	CASKGAVRHEQYF
-	TRBV7-2	TRBJ1-5	14	TRBD1	TGTGCCAGCAGCTACGGGACAGGGGGCCAGCCCCAGCATTTT	CASSYGTGGQPQHF
-	TRBV11-3	TRBJ2-3	13	-	TGTGCCAGCAGCTTATTAAATACAGATACGCAGTATTTT	CASSLLNTDTQYF
few	TRBV19	TRBJ1-3	15	-	TGTGCCAGTAGACGACAGACCGACTCTGGAAACACCATATATTTT	CASRRQTDSGNTIYF
-	TRBV19	TRBJ2-3	15	TRBD2	TGTGCCAGTAGTATAGCTAGCGGGATCTCAGATACGCAGTATTTT	CASSIASGISDTQYF
-	TRBV18	TRBJ2-7	12	TRBD1	TGTGCCAGCTCTCTACAGGGGGCCGAGCAGTACTTC	CASSLQGAEQYF
-	TRBV11-1	TRBJ2-1	15	TRBD2	TGTGCCAGCAGCCCAGGGACTAGCGGGAGCAATGAGCAGTTCTTC	CASSPGTSGSNEQFF
-	TRBV4-1	TRBJ1-6	16	TRBD1	TGCGCCAGCAGCCAAGCCGGGACAGGGAACAATTCACCCCTCCACTTT	CASSQAGTGNNSPLHF
-	TRBV30	TRBJ1-1	12	-	TGTGCCTGGAGTGTACGACAGGATGAAGCTTTCTTT	CAWSVRQDEAFF
-	TRBV6-6	TRBJ2-7	11	-	TGTGCCAGCAGCACAACCTACGAGCAGTACTTC	CASSTTYEQYF
once	TRBV5-4	TRBJ2-2	16	-	TGTGCCAGCAGTTCCCCCGGGAACAGAAAGACCGGGGAGCTGTTTTTT	CASSSPGNRKTGELFF
-	TRBV6-1	TRBJ2-2	15	TRBD1	TGTGCCAGCAGTGCGACAGGGAGATTGGGCGGGGAGCTGTTTTTT	CASSATGRLGGELFF
-	TRBV15	TRBJ2-3	14	TRBD2	TGTGCCACCAGCAAAGCGGGAGTTACAGATACGCAGTATTTT	CATSKAGVTDTQYF
-	TRBV7-8	TRBJ1-2	18	-	TGTGCCAGCAGCTTAACGGGAGCAGGGACGTTTCTTCACTATGGCTACACCTTC	CASSLTGAGTFLHYGYTF
-	TRBV28	TRBJ2-3	16	-	TGTGCCAGCACCCCTTCAGGGGGGTTAAGCACAGATACGCAGTATTTT	CASTPSGGLSTDTQYF
-	TRBV5-1	TRBJ2-3	14	TRBD1	TGCGCCAGCAGCGGACAGGTTAGCACAGATACGCAGTATTTT	CASSGQVSTDTQYF
once	TRBV19	TRBJ1-2	15	-	TGTGCCAGTAGTACCCGACAGTCAAAGGCCTATGGCTACACCTTC	CASSTRQSKAYGYTF
-	TRBV9	TRBJ2-2	14	-	TGTGCCAGCAGCAGACAGCAGAACACCGGGGAGCTGTTTTTT	CASSRQQNTGELFF
-	TRBV6-1	TRBJ2-3	15	TRBD2	TGTGCCAGCCTCCTTAGCGGGAGGGTTGGAGATACGCAGTATTTT	CASLLSGRVGDTQYF
-	TRBV15	TRBJ1-2	15	TRBD1	TGTGCCACCAGCACCTGGGACAGTGGCGACTATGGCTACACCTTC	CATSTWDSGDYGYTF
-	TRBV2	TRBJ2-3	17	TRBD2	TGTGCCAGCAGTTGGCCTAGCGGGGGGATTAGCACAGATACGCAGTATTTT	CASSWPSGGISTDTQYF
few	TRBV7-8	TRBJ1-4	18	-	TGTGCCAGCAGCTTAGGAAGGTCAGGGTGGTCAACTAATGAAAAACTGTTTTTT	CASSLGRSGWSTNEKLFF
-	TRBV7-2	TRBJ2-3	17	TRBD2	TGTGCCAGCAGCTTCATGACTAGCGGGAGGGCAACAGATACGCAGTATTTT	CASSFMTSGRATDTQYF
-	TRBV28	TRBJ2-7	13	TRBD1	TGTGCCAGCCACACCGGGACAGCGAGGGAGCAGTACTTC	CASHTGTAREQYF
-	TRBV5-4	TRBJ2-7	14	TRBD1	TGTGCCAGCAGCCCGGACAGGGGGGCCTACGAGCAGTACTTC	CASSPDRGAYEQYF
-	TRBV15	TRBJ1-5	14	-	TGTGCCACCAGCAGATCCACATTGGATCAGCCCCAGCATTTT	CATSRSTLDQPQHF
-	TRBV5-8	TRBJ2-1	15	TRBD1	TGTGCCAGCAGCTATTACAGGGGATCCCACAATGAGCAGTTCTTC	CASSYYRGSHNEQFF
-	TRBV7-2	TRBJ2-1	15	TRBD2	TGTGCCAGCAGCCCCGGGACTAGCGGGATGAATGAGCAGTTCTTC	CASSPGTSGMNEQFF
-	TRBV7-8	TRBJ2-2	15	-	TGTGCCAGCAGCTTCGAGGGCCTAAACACCGGGGAGCTGTTTTTT	CASSFEGLNTGELFF
-	TRBV7-6	TRBJ1-2	16	TRBD1	TGTGCCAGCAGCTTAGCGACAGGGGAAAGGGTCTATGGCTACACCTTC	CASSLATGERVYGYTF
-	TRBV18	TRBJ1-5	14	TRBD1	TGTGCCAGCTCACCGATAGACAGGGATCAGCCCCAGCATTTT	CASSPIDRDQPQHF
once	TRBV18	TRBJ2-5	14	TRBD1	TGTGCCAGCTCACCACCGAACAGGGGAGAGACCCAGTACTTC	CASSPPNRGETQYF
-	TRBV9	TRBJ1-5	15	-	TGTGCCAGCAGCTCCGGAGGGACTAGCAATCAGCCCCAGCATTTT	CASSSGGTSNQPQHF
-	TRBV6-5	TRBJ1-2	15	TRBD1	TGTGCCAGCACCTACCGGGACAGAGACAACTATGGCTACACCTTC	CASTYRDRDNYGYTF
-	TRBV7-3	TRBJ1-2	17	TRBD1	TGTGCCAGCAGCTTATCGGGGCAGGGGGCTCTGTCCTATGGCTACACCTTC	CASSLSGQGALSYGYTF
-	TRBV7-9	TRBJ2-5	15	TRBD1	TGTGCCAGCAGTACGGACAGGCGGGCCTCGGAGACCCAGTACTTC	CASSTDRRASETQYF
few	TRBV13	TRBJ2-1	15	TRBD2	TGTGCCAGCAGCTTTGTACTAGCGGAATACAATGAGCAGTTCTTC	CASSFVLAEYNEQFF
few	TRBV7-6	TRBJ2-5	15	TRBD2	TGTGCCAGCAGCTCTCCGGGACTAGCTTTAGAGACCCAGTACTTC	CASSSPGLALETQYF
-	TRBV5-1	TRBJ2-7	15	-	TGCGCCAGCAGGCGAGCACAGGACTACTCCTACGAGCAGTACTTC	CASRRAQDYSYEQYF
-	TRBV14	TRBJ2-1	15	TRBD2	TGTGCCAGCAGCCCGCTCAGCGGGGGGGCCAATGAGCAGTTCTTC	CASSPLSGGANEQFF
once	TRBV7-8	TRBJ1-4	14	TRBD1	TGTGCCAGCAGCTTGGGACAGTATAATGAAAAACTGTTTTTT	CASSLGQYNEKLFF
-	TRBV11-2	TRBJ1-6	16	-	TGTGCCACCGCAAGGGGGGGGCCGTCCTATAATTCCCCCCTCCACTTT	CATARGGPSYNSPLHF
-	TRBV6-6	TRBJ2-2	15	-	TGTGCCAGCAACCTGGGGGGGGCAAGGACCGGGGAGCTGTTTTTT	CASNLGGARTGELFF
once	TRBV29-1	TRBJ2-1	11	-	TGCAGCCTCCAGGGGCGGAATGAGCAGTTCTTC	CSLQGRNEQFF
-	TRBV19	TRBJ1-5	16	-	TGTGCCAGTAGATTAGCCCCCGGGGGTAGCAATCAGCCCCAGCATTTT	CASRLAPGGSNQPQHF
-	TRBV7-9	TRBJ2-5	15	TRBD2	TGTGCCAGCACCCGGGCGACTAGCGGCGAAGAGACCCAGTACTTC	CASTRATSGEETQYF
once	TRBV25-1	TRBJ1-2	13	TRBD1	TGTGCCAGCAGTGAGGGGACAGCGTATGGCTACACCTTC	CASSEGTAYGYTF
-	TRBV5-1	TRBJ1-1	15	TRBD1	TGCGCCAGCAGCTTGGAGGGACAGGGTTCCACTGAAGCTTTCTTT	CASSLEGQGSTEAFF
-	TRBV27	TRBJ2-3	15	-	TGTGCCAGCAGTTTCGAGGGGGGGCCCACAGATACGCAGTATTTT	CASSFEGGPTDTQYF
few	TRBV5-1	TRBJ1-2	14	TRBD1	TGCGCCAGCAGCGACTACAGGGGGGCGAATGGCTACACCTTC	CASSDYRGANGYTF
-	TRBV10-1	TRBJ2-1	16	TRBD2	TGCGCCAGCAGTCTGGGGGGGGGTGGTGGGTACAATGAGCAGTTCTTC	CASSLGGGGGYNEQFF
-	TRBV5-5	TRBJ1-2	14	TRBD1	TGTGCCAGCAGCACGGGACAGCTAGGCTATGGCTACACCTTC	CASSTGQLGYGYTF
-	TRBV5-5	TRBJ2-2	17	-	TGTGCCAGCAGCTTCGGCCAGGGAGGCGCGAACACCGGGGAGCTGTTTTTT	CASSFGQGGANTGELFF
-	TRBV19	TRBJ1-2	15	TRBD1	TGTGCCAGTATAGACAGGGAACGTTTAAGAGATGGCTACACCTTC	CASIDRERLRDGYTF
-	TRBV9	TRBJ1-3	15	TRBD1	TGTGCCAGCAGCTCATTTCCGGGACAGGGGAACACCATATATTTT	CASSSFPGQGNTIYF
-	TRBV18	TRBJ1-3	14	TRBD1	TGTGCCAGCTCACAAGACAGGGGTGGAAACACCATATATTTT	CASSQDRGGNTIYF
-	TRBV5-1	TRBJ1-2	14	TRBD1	TGCGCCAGCAGAATCGGGACAGGGGGCTTTGGCTACACCTTC	CASRIGTGGFGYTF
-	TRBV27	TRBJ2-5	13	-	TGTGCCACCTCAGACGGTACGGGGAAGACCCAGTACTTC	CATSDGTGKTQYF
-	TRBV7-8	TRBJ1-3	13	-	TGTGCCAGCGGGGCCGCCCGCGGAAACACCATATATTTT	CASGAARGNTIYF